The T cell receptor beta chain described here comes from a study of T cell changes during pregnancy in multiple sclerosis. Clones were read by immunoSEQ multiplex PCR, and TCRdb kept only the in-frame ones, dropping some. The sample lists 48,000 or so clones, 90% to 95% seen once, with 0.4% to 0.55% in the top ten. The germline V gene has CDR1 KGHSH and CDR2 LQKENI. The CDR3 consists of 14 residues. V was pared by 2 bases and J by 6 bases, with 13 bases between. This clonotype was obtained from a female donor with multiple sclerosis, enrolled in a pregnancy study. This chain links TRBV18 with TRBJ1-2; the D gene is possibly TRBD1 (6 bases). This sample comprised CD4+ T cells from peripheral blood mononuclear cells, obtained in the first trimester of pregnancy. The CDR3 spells CASSPGTGTNGYTF. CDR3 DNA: TGTGCCAGCTCACCAGGGACCGGGACAAATGGCTACACCTTC.